The source of this TCR beta chain is a study of blood T cell repertoires in COVID-19. Study at large: PBMCs, B-cell-depleted T cells, or T cells were the source of the cDNA or gDNA that made up the material.

Measured with immunoSEQ multiplex PCR; TCRdb has only the in-frame clones, and not every one. The top ten clones hold roughly 3.2% of a sample with 200,000 to 250,000 clones, roughly 80% of them seen once. The source material was peripheral blood. The TCR sequence derives from a young woman with acute or convalescent COVID-19.

The CDR3 DNA sequence: TGTGCCAGCAGCGAGACAGGACACTCTGGAAACACCATATATTTT. It translates to CASSETGHSGNTIYF. V and J are TRBV7-9 and TRBJ1-3; D is possibly TRBD1 (6 bases). CDR3 length equals 15 residues. Germline CDR1 SEHNR, CDR2 FQNEAQ (reference sequence). V gave up 5 bases and J gave up 0 bases, with 11 bases separating them. The full variable domain, rest sourced from reference TRBV7-9 and TRBJ1-3, is DTGVSQNPRHKITKRGQNVTFRCDPISEHNRLYWYRQTLGQGPEFLTYFQNEAQLEKSRLLSDRFSAERPKGSFSTLEIQRTEQGDSAMYLCASSETGHSGNTIYFGEGSWLTVV.